This entry lists 27 T cell receptor beta chains sequenced from one sample in a study of blood T cell repertoires in COVID-19. Only in-frame clones appear in the TCRdb table, and some are missing; sequencing was by immunoSEQ multiplex PCR. The sample yields some 33,000 clones, less than 95% seen once. The sequencing sample was made of peripheral blood. Receptors were obtained from a man between 65 and 85 years old with active or convalescent COVID-19.

CDR3 sequence (DNA): TGTGCCAGCAGTGACCAGGGAGGAGTTCAGCCCCAGCATTTT. Protein product: CASSDQGGVQPQHF. This chain uses TRBV6-4 with TRBJ1-5, with TRBD1 as a possible D gene (5 bases). The CDR3 runs 14 residues. V was trimmed by 2 bases and J by 6 bases, leaving 11 bases between them. CDR1 is MRHNA, CDR2 SNTAGT, per germline.

The V and J genes are TRBV5-1 and TRBJ2-1; D is unclear. CDR3 size: 13 residues. The V and J ends lost 7 bases and 9 bases respectively, with 17 bases between them. CDR1 SGHRS and CDR2 YFSETQ come from the germline V gene. The CDR3 DNA reads TGCGCCAGCGGTTACTACGTTTCGGCTGAGCAGTTCTTC. Its translation is CASGYYVSAEQFF.

The chain uses TRBV5-4 and TRBJ1-1, with D unresolved. Between the trimmed V and J ends, which lost 3 bases and 1 base, there was a span of 13 bases. Germline loops: CDR1 SGHNT, CDR2 YYREEE (reference sequence). The CDR3 is 15 residues long. This chain's CDR3 is CASSSPRTGNTEAFF. For the CDR3, the DNA is TGTGCCAGCAGCTCGCCGCGAACCGGGAACACTGAAGCTTTCTTT.

The J gene is TRBJ1-1, the V gene TRBV7-3; TRBD1 aligns across 9 bases. J lost 1 base, V lost 4 bases, and 10 bases had no gene match. This CDR3 spans 17 amino acids. CDR1 is SGHTA and CDR2 is FQGTGA in the germline V gene. CDR3 DNA: TGTGCCAGCAGCTGGAGGACAGGGGACGCCGCGAACACTGAAGCTTTCTTT. It translates to CASSWRTGDAANTEAFF.

In this sample, this clone turned up a few times. The chain links TRBV4-1 to TRBJ2-1, with 7 bases fitting TRBD2. V lost 4 bases and J lost 8; bases outside the gene matches: 2. CDR1 is MGHRA and CDR2 is YSYEKL in the germline V gene. This CDR3 has 12 residues. CDR3 residues: CASSRLADEQFF. CDR3 DNA sequence: TGCGCCAGCAGCCGCCTAGCGGATGAGCAGTTCTTC.

The rearrangement links TRBV7-6 to TRBJ1-1, with D perhaps TRBD1 (6 bases). Germline assignment: CDR1 SGHVS and CDR2 FNYEAQ. This CDR3 has 15 amino acids. Trimming cost V 2 bases and J 4 bases, with 14 bases left between them. CDR3 loop: CASSLLSGDITEAFF. The CDR3 bases are TGTGCCAGCAGCTTATTATCAGGGGATATCACTGAAGCTTTCTTT.

The J gene is TRBJ1-3, the V gene TRBV16; 8 bases match TRBD1. This CDR3 contains 19 residues. After removal of 0 bases from V and 1 base from J, the junction contained 11 bases not matched to a gene. Germline loops: CDR1 KGHSY, CDR2 FQNENV. CDR3 amino acids: CASSQSIRNRGTSGNTIYF. In nucleotides, the CDR3 is TGTGCCAGCAGCCAATCGATACGTAACAGGGGGACTTCTGGAAACACCATATATTTT.

This clone was seen more than once but under ten times. The chain uses TRBV5-1 and TRBJ1-1; D perhaps matches TRBD1 (5 bases). Trimming stripped 0 bases from V and 1 base from J, with 7 bases between. The CDR3 consists of 14 residues. CDR1 and CDR2 (germline): SGHRS, YFSETQ. CDR3 loop: CASSLVGGNTEAFF. CDR3 nucleotide sequence: TGCGCCAGCAGCTTGGTCGGGGGGAACACTGAAGCTTTCTTT.

CDR3 in amino acids: CAISDGQGYEQYF. As DNA, the CDR3 is TGTGCCATCAGTGACGGACAGGGCTACGAGCAGTACTTC. The V and J genes are TRBV10-3 and TRBJ2-7, with 8 bases identical to TRBD1. Losses at the gene ends were 3 bases for V and 3 bases for J; bases not matched to a gene: 1. Germline V gives CDR1 ENHRY, CDR2 SYGVKD. The CDR3 has 13 amino acids.

The rearrangement joins TRBV18 to TRBJ1-1, with 7 bases fitting TRBD1. V dropped 3 bases and J dropped 5; count of bases not matched to a gene: 6. This CDR3 spans 14 amino acids. Germline loops: CDR1 KGHSH, CDR2 LQKENI. The CDR3 DNA reads TGTGCCAGCTCACCTTCGACAGGGAAGACTGAAGCTTTCTTT. As protein: CASSPSTGKTEAFF.

The chain combines TRBV4-2 with TRBJ2-1; the D gene is possibly TRBD2 (5 bases). CDR3 length: 15 residues. CDR1 LGHNA and CDR2 YNFKEQ come from the germline V gene. V gave up 5 bases and J gave up 2 bases, with 13 bases separating them. CDR3 DNA: TGTGCCAGCAGCAAGGGCGACGGGGCCTACAATGAGCAGTTCTTC. Translated: CASSKGDGAYNEQFF.

The chain combines TRBV10-3 with TRBJ1-1, with D unresolved. Germline CDR1 is ENHRY and CDR2 is SYGVKD. The CDR3 consists of 14 residues. Trimming pared 3 bases from V and 1 base from J, leaving 9 bases between. DNA for the CDR3: TGTGCCATCAGTGAATCGGGTCCGAACACTGAAGCTTTCTTT. This encodes CAISESGPNTEAFF.

The V call is TRBV7-9, the J call TRBJ1-5; weak D call: TRBD1 (5 bases). Germline V gene lookup returns CDR1 SEHNR and CDR2 FQNEAQ (reference sequence). The CDR3 loop spans 15 amino acids. V was cut by 0 bases and J by 6 bases, with 12 bases left in between. DNA of the CDR3: TGTGCCAGCAGCTTAGCGGTGGCAGGGTCTCAGCCCCAGCATTTT. Translating gives CASSLAVAGSQPQHF.

The genes are TRBV6-5 and TRBJ1-5; D is possibly TRBD1 (6 bases). V lost 1 base and J 7 bases, leaving 11 bases between the germline ends. Per germline, CDR1 MNHEY and CDR2 SVGAGI. The CDR3 covers 14 residues. The CDR3 coding sequence is TGTGCCAGCAGTTACTTACAGGGAAGACAGCCCCAGCATTTT. Encoded protein: CASSYLQGRQPQHF.

The chain links TRBV5-4 to TRBJ2-7, with TRBD2 matching over 13 bases. Germline trimming cut 3 bases from V and 4 bases from J; bases unmatched to any gene: 4. The germline gives CDR1 SGHNT, CDR2 YYREEE (reference sequence). The CDR3 runs 15 residues. This CDR3 reads CASSSGGLAGYEQYF. The CDR3 coding sequence is TGTGCCAGCAGCTCGGGGGGACTAGCGGGATACGAGCAGTACTTC.

The table lists this clone with a few counts. J is TRBJ2-1 and V is TRBV27, with 7 bases aligning to TRBD1. Trimming at V came to 5 bases and at J to 4 bases, leaving 8 bases not matched to a gene. The CDR3 spans 15 residues. Per the germline V gene, CDR1 is MNHEY and CDR2 is SMNVEV (reference sequence). The DNA for the CDR3 is TGTGCCAGCAGTCGACCGGGACAGCCATACAATGAGCAGTTCTTC. It translates to CASSRPGQPYNEQFF.

The gene calls are TRBV30 and TRBJ1-1, with TRBD1 identical over 7 bases. Trimming took 1 base from V and 5 from J; bases not matched to a gene: 7. The CDR3 is 14 residues long. Germline V gene data show CDR1 as GTSNPN and CDR2 as SVGIG (reference sequence). CDR3 region: CAWSGGQILTEAFF. The CDR3 DNA reads TGTGCCTGGAGTGGGGGACAGATATTAACTGAAGCTTTCTTT.

The gene calls are TRBV5-1 and TRBJ1-1; perhaps TRBD1 as D (5 bases). Germline assignment: CDR1 SGHRS and CDR2 YFSETQ. V gave up 6 bases and J gave up 0 bases, with 12 bases separating them. This CDR3 has 14 amino acids. CDR3 region: CASTRQYMNTEAFF. Here the CDR3 DNA reads TGCGCCAGCACCAGACAGTATATGAACACTGAAGCTTTCTTT.

The chain combines TRBV5-1 with TRBJ1-1; D gene uncertain. CDR3 length: 15 residues. Trimming stripped 0 bases from V and 1 base from J, with 10 bases between. Germline lookup yields CDR1 SGHRS and CDR2 YFSETQ. The DNA for the CDR3 is TGCGCCAGCAGCTTGGTAGTGTCTACGAACACTGAAGCTTTCTTT. This translates into CASSLVVSTNTEAFF. The variable domain in full, completed from reference TRBV5-1 and TRBJ1-1, reads KAGVTQTPRYLIKTRGQQVTLSCSPISGHRSVSWYQQTPGQGLQFLFEYFSETQRNKGNFPGRFSGRQFSNSRSEMNVSTLELGDSALYLCASSLVVSTNTEAFFGQGTRLTVV.

The rearrangement uses TRBV2 and TRBJ2-3; tentatively, D is TRBD2 (6 bases). Between the trimmed V and J ends, which lost 2 bases and 13 bases, there was a span of 13 bases. The CDR3 has 12 residues. Per germline, CDR1 SNHLY and CDR2 FYNNEI. The chain's CDR3 is CASSELGGKEYF. CDR3 coding DNA: TGTGCCAGCAGTGAACTGGGCGGGAAGGAGTATTTT.

This rearrangement joins TRBV20-1 to TRBJ1-1; 7 nucleotides line up with TRBD1. Germline-derived CDR1 and CDR2 are DFQATT and SNEGSKA (reference sequence). The CDR3 is 11 amino acids. V lost 7 bases, J lost 7 bases, and 6 bases stayed unmatched. CDR3 amino acids: CSVTRGIEAFF. The CDR3 nucleotides are TGCAGTGTTACCAGGGGGATTGAAGCTTTCTTT.

The chain has TRBV2 and TRBJ1-5; D is ambiguous. This CDR3 contains 16 residues. V lost 1 base, J lost 0 bases, and 10 bases lay in between. CDR1 SNHLY and CDR2 FYNNEI come from the germline V gene. The CDR3 here is CASSEVAGYSNQPQHF. The CDR3 coding sequence is TGTGCCAGCAGTGAAGTTGCGGGGTATAGCAATCAGCCCCAGCATTTT. The full variable domain, rest sourced from reference TRBV2 and TRBJ1-5, is EPEVTQTPSHQVTQMGQEVILRCVPISNHLYFYWYRQILGQKVEFLVSFYNNEISEKSEIFDDQFSVERPDGSNFTLKIRSTKLEDSAMYFCASSEVAGYSNQPQHFGDGTRLSIL.

This rearrangement joins TRBV5-1 to TRBJ2-7; a possible D gene is TRBD2 (6 bases). The germline V gene has CDR1 SGHRS and CDR2 YFSETQ. Trimming removed 4 bases from V and 6 bases from J, with 14 bases in between. CDR3 size: 13 residues. This CDR3 is CASSPTSRGEQYF. The CDR3 nucleotides are TGCGCCAGCAGCCCAACTAGCAGAGGCGAGCAGTACTTC.

This chain connects TRBV5-1 to TRBJ1-1; 8 nucleotides agree with TRBD1. CDR1 SGHRS and CDR2 YFSETQ come from the germline V gene. The CDR3 spans 14 residues. Trimming took 4 bases from V and 0 from J; bases not matched to a gene: 2. CDR3 sequence: CASSVTGVNTEAFF. In DNA form, the CDR3 reads TGCGCCAGCAGCGTGACAGGGGTGAACACTGAAGCTTTCTTT.

V gene TRBV30 combines with J gene TRBJ1-3, with a tentative D call TRBD1 (6 bases). CDR3 length: 15 residues. The germline V and J ends were trimmed by 4 bases and 3 bases, with 16 bases remaining between them. CDR1 is GTSNPN, CDR2 SVGIG, per germline (reference sequence). CDR3 sequence reads: CAWTDTGFSGNTIYF. In DNA, the CDR3 is TGTGCCTGGACCGATACAGGGTTTAGTGGAAACACCATATATTTT.

This chain uses TRBV19 with TRBJ1-1; D remains unclear. Between the trimmed V and J ends, which lost 1 base and 0 bases, there was a span of 3 bases. The length of the CDR3 is 13 residues. The germline CDR1 and CDR2 sequences are LNHDA and SQIVND (reference sequence). This CDR3 reads CASSIVMNTEAFF. The DNA of the CDR3 is TGTGCCAGTAGTATAGTAATGAACACTGAAGCTTTCTTT.

This sequence joins TRBV6-5 and TRBJ1-2, with 7 bases lining up with TRBD1. The V gene's germline CDR1 is MNHEY and CDR2 SVGAGI. This CDR3 comprises 13 residues. V dropped 6 bases and J dropped 7; count of bases not matched to a gene: 8. CDR3 bases: TGTGCCAGCAGGAGGACAGGAGACCCTGGCTACACCTTC. This translates into CASRRTGDPGYTF.